This T cell receptor beta chain was identified during a study of response to subunit inactivated influenza vaccine. Broader study findings: The study's authors posited that every seasonal influenza vaccination enlists few new T cells.

Deletions cut 5 bases from V and 5 bases from J, with 11 bases between. In germline, CDR1 is KGHDR, CDR2 SFDVKD. The CDR3 consists of 13 residues. Ten or more counts support this clonotype. Antigen: not known. TCRdb independently ran MiXCR on the RT-PCR reads; one entry per CDR3 protein. The sample lists about 520,000 distinct CDR3 sequences; 25% were seen once. This material consisted of CD4+ T cells sorted from PBMCs, taken 5 days after vaccination. The clonotype was recovered from a man aged 45-65 years who received an inactivated influenza vaccine. The chain recombines TRBV24-1 with TRBJ2-5, with D perhaps matching TRBD2 (6 bases). The CDR3 bases are TGTGCCACCAGTGGCGGAGGAGGGGAGACCCAGTACTTC. Protein product: CATSGGGGETQYF.